These 17 T cell receptor beta chains came from one sample sequenced in a study of glioma-infiltrating T cells. TCR alpha and beta CDR3 regions were amplified from RNA using iRepertoire nested multiplex PCR. Via MiXCR, TCRdb re-called the multiplex PCR reads, giving one row per CDR3 protein. Among over 100,000 distinct CDR3 sequences, around a quarter were seen once, and the ten largest hold just under 35%. Sequences were obtained from glioma tissue, nonneoplastic brain tissue, or PBMCs (not recorded which). The receptors originated from a human donor with low-grade glioma or glioblastoma, undergoing nonglioma brain surgery, or in good health (not recorded which).

This clonotype was detected a few times. The V call is TRBV7-3, the J call TRBJ2-3; D gene ambiguous. The CDR3 runs to 12 residues. Trimming removed 5 bases at V and 4 bases at J, with 7 bases between. Germline CDR1 and CDR2: SGHTA and FQGTGA. The CDR3 is CASSLFSDTQYF. The CDR3 region has the DNA TGTGCCAGCAGCCTCTTTTCAGATACGCAGTATTTT.

The V gene is TRBV7-7, the J gene TRBJ2-1; D might be TRBD2 (6 bases). CDR1 is SSHAT and CDR2 is FNYEAQ in the germline V gene (reference sequence). V shed 5 bases and J shed 13 bases, with 24 bases lying between them. The CDR3 loop spans 15 amino acids. The CDR3 is CASSAGRTSYNGQFF. The CDR3 DNA sequence: TGTGCCAGCAGCGCGGGACGGACTTCCTACAATGGTCAGTTCTTC.

The gene calls are TRBV7-3 and TRBJ2-2, with a tentative D call TRBD1 (5 bases). Germline loops: CDR1 SGHTA, CDR2 FQGTGA. The CDR3 has 16 amino acids. V shed 5 bases and J shed 0 bases, with 13 bases lying between them. CDR3 bases: TGTGCCAGCAGCCCTCAGGACATAACGAACACCGGGGAGCTGTTTTTT. Protein: CASSPQDITNTGELFF. Using reference TRBV7-3 and TRBJ2-2 for the parts outside the CDR3, the full variable domain is GAGVSQTPSNKVTEKGKYVELRCDPISGHTALYWYRQSLGQGPEFLIYFQGTGAADDSGLPNDRFFAVRPEGSVSTLKIQRTERGDSAVYLCASSPQDITNTGELFFGEGSRLTVL.

The CDR3 region has the DNA TGCAGTGCTAGACAACCTGGGACAGAGGAAGGCTACACCTTC. This codes for CSARQPGTEEGYTF. This chain connects TRBV20-1 to TRBJ1-2, with 7 bases lining up with TRBD1. The V gene end was trimmed by 2 bases and the J gene end by 8 bases; junction bases not matched to a gene: 11. Per the germline V gene, CDR1 is DFQATT and CDR2 is SNEGSKA (reference sequence). The CDR3 is made up of 14 amino acids.

This clonotype was counted at least ten times. This chain connects TRBV28 to TRBJ1-4, with 8 positions matching TRBD1. Germline assignment: CDR1 MDHEN and CDR2 SYDVKM. V lost 2 bases and J lost 6; bases outside the gene matches: 8. This CDR3 is built from 16 residues. CDR3 region: CASSLIQGGGYEKLFF. DNA for the CDR3: TGTGCCAGCAGTTTAATACAGGGGGGAGGCTATGAAAAACTGTTTTTT.

This clonotype was found many times. The CDR3 region is CASSLAGTFTDTQYF. CDR3 sequence (DNA): TGTGCCAGCAGCTTAGCCGGGACTTTCACAGATACGCAGTATTTT. This chain connects TRBV7-6 to TRBJ2-3; tentative D call: TRBD2 (6 bases). The CDR3 is 15 amino acids. V lost 0 bases and J 2 bases, leaving 9 bases between the germline ends. CDR1 is SGHVS, CDR2 FNYEAQ, per germline.

In this sample, this clonotype turned up once. A much larger clone differs by one base, so this may be a read error. The V call is TRBV19, the J call TRBJ1-6; 8 bases match TRBD1. CDR3 size: 13 residues. With V trimmed by 5 bases and J by 12 bases, 6 bases remained unmatched. Germline V gene data show CDR1 as LNHDA and CDR2 as SQIVND (reference sequence). The CDR3 reads CASSPHRGKPLHF. The CDR3 DNA is TGTGCCAGTAGTCCCCACAGGGGGAAACCCCTCCACTTT.

A note on this clonotype: A read error is possible here, since a much larger clone lies one base away. The DNA of the CDR3 is TGTGCCAGCAGCTTAAACCCCTGGGGCGAGCAGTACTTC. Its translation: CASSLNPWGEQYF. The chain carries TRBV7-3 and TRBJ2-7; no definite D call. Germline loops: CDR1 SGHTA, CDR2 FQGTGA. The CDR3 contains 13 residues. With 1 base removed from V and 6 bases from J, the gap between germline ends came to 10 bases.

Turning to this clonotype: A much larger clone differs by one base, so this may be a read error. The rearrangement links TRBV5-1 to TRBJ2-4, with TRBD1 as a possible D gene (5 bases). The germline V gene has CDR1 SGHRS and CDR2 YFSETQ. The CDR3 is 15 residues long. The CDR3 region is CAGSLYQGAKNIQYF. The CDR3, as DNA: TGCGCCGGCAGCTTGTACCAGGGAGCCAAAAACATTCAGTACTTC.

This clonotype was recorded at least ten times. This chain links TRBV27 with TRBJ1-5; the D gene is possibly TRBD1 (5 bases). With 3 bases removed from V and 4 bases from J, the gap between germline ends came to 13 bases. CDR1 is MNHEY, CDR2 SMNVEV, per germline (reference sequence). This CDR3 is built from 15 residues. This chain's CDR3 is CASSLRQGMNQPQHF. DNA of the CDR3: TGTGCCAGCAGTTTGAGGCAGGGAATGAATCAGCCCCAGCATTTT.

This clonotype was recorded at least ten times. The chain carries TRBV12-3 or TRBV12-4 and TRBJ2-3; 9 bases are shared with TRBD1. The CDR3 runs to 15 residues. V shed 5 bases and J 1 base; nucleotides not matched to a gene: 4. CDR3 sequence (DNA): TGTGCCAGCAGTGTTACAGGGGGCCGCACAGATACGCAGTATTTT. Amino acids: CASSVTGGRTDTQYF.

Remarks on this clonotype: A much larger clone sits a single nucleotide away, making a read error possible. This sequence joins TRBV5-4 and TRBJ2-1; D not resolved. Per the germline V gene, CDR1 is SGHNT and CDR2 is YYREEE (reference sequence). The CDR3 consists of 14 residues. CDR3 in DNA: TGTGCCAGCAGCGCTCTTACTTCCTACAATAAGCAGTTCTTC. Translating it yields CASSALTSYNKQFF.

In its sample, this clonotype was seen many times. J is TRBJ2-1 and V is TRBV6-2 or TRBV6-3; D unresolved. This CDR3 contains 13 residues. V lost 7 bases, J lost 0 bases, and 7 bases lay in between. From germline, CDR1 is MNHEY and CDR2 SVGEGT. CDR3 in amino acids: CASTLSSYNEQFF. CDR3 sequence (DNA): TGTGCCAGCACCCTGAGCTCCTACAATGAGCAGTTCTTC.

This clonotype has a count of ten or more. The chain couples TRBV19 to TRBJ1-2, with no clear D. CDR3 length: 12 residues. V gave up 5 bases and J gave up 2 bases, with 6 bases separating them. The V gene's germline CDR1 is LNHDA and CDR2 SQIVND (reference sequence). CDR3 amino acids: CASSFRNYGYTF. In DNA, the CDR3 is TGTGCCAGTAGTTTCAGAAACTATGGCTACACCTTC.

V usage is TRBV6-5 and J usage is TRBJ1-5; possible D gene TRBD1, 5 bases. The CDR3 covers 15 residues. Trimming cost V 0 bases and J 3 bases, with 9 bases left between them. Germline V CDR1 and CDR2: MNHEY, SVGAGI. The CDR3 loop is CASSYSIGTNQPQHF. CDR3 bases: TGTGCCAGCAGTTACTCGATAGGGACCAATCAGCCCCAGCATTTT.

The sample holds many counts of this clonotype. The genes are TRBV6-1 and TRBJ2-5; 10 nucleotides match TRBD2. Germline V gives CDR1 MNHNS, CDR2 SASEGT. This CDR3 is 17 amino acids long. V dropped 6 bases and J dropped 7; count of bases not matched to a gene: 17. The CDR3 nucleotides are TGTGCCAGCAGCCAGACCTGGACTAGCGGTAAAAGAGGGACCCAGTACTTC. It codes for CASSQTWTSGKRGTQYF.

This clonotype has at least ten counts. The chain recombines TRBV27 with TRBJ1-1; D may be TRBD1 (5 bases). The CDR3 spans 16 residues. In germline, CDR1 is MNHEY, CDR2 SMNVEV (reference sequence). V lost 2 bases and J 2 bases, leaving 15 bases between the germline ends. CDR3 bases: TGTGCCAGCAGTTTACGGGGTCTTGGGACTAACACTGAAGCTTTCTTT. This codes for CASSLRGLGTNTEAFF.